This T cell receptor (beta chain) was captured in a study of blood T cell repertoires in COVID-19. Study at large: Samples representing acute and convalescent COVID-19 were sourced from the United States, Italy and Spain. T cells, B-cell-depleted T cells, or PBMCs supplied cDNA or gDNA.

Original processing notes: Reference gene primer amplification in the assay estimated nucleated cell counts. Sequenced by immunoSEQ multiplex PCR; TCRdb stores in-frame clones only, minus some. Clone size and the V and J calls come from that table; the DNA yielded D and trimming. The data contain about 200,000 clones, around 90% of them seen just once; the ten biggest clones take up 3% to 3.5%. This CDR3 has 12 amino acids. Germline loops: CDR1 KGHSH, CDR2 LQKENI. Trimming stripped 6 bases from V and 1 base from J, with 7 bases between. This chain uses TRBV18 with TRBJ2-7; D gene uncertain. The receptor comes from a man aged 55 to 70 with acute or convalescent COVID-19. Sequencing was done on a sample of peripheral blood. CDR3 sequence (DNA): TGTGCCAGCTCGGCACAGTCCTACGAGCAGTACTTC. Its protein product is CASSAQSYEQYF.